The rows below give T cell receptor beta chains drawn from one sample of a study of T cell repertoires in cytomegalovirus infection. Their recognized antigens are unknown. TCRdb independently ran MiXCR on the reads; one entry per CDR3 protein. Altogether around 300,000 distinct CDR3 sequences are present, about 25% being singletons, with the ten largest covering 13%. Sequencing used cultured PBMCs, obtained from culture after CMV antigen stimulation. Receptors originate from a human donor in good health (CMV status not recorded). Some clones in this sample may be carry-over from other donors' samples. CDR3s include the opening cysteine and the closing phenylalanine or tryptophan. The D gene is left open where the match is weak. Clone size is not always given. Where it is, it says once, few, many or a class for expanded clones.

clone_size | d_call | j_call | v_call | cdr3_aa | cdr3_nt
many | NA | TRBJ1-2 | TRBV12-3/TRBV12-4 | CASSPGYGYTF | TGTGCCAGCAGCCCAGGATATGGCTACACCTTC
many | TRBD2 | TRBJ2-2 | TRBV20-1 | CSASKAGGANTGELFF | TGCAGTGCTAGTAAAGCGGGAGGCGCGAACACCGGGGAGCTGTTTTTT
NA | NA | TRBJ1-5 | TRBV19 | CASSIRGQPQHF | TGTGCCAGTAGTATCAGGGGTCAGCCCCAGCATTTT
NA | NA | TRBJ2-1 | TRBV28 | CASSLVTRGIFYNEQFF | TGTGCCAGCAGTCTGGTGACACGGGGGATCTTCTACAATGAGCAGTTCTTC
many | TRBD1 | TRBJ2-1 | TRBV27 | CASSLLGQVSSYNEQFF | TGTGCCAGCAGTTTATTAGGACAGGTTTCCTCCTACAATGAGCAGTTCTTC
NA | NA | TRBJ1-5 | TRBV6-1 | CASRGGNVNQPQHF | TGTGCCAGCAGGGGGGGCAACGTTAATCAGCCCCAGCATTTT
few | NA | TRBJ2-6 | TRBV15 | CATAGGAGANVLTF | TGTGCCACCGCAGGGGGGGCTGGGGCCAACGTCCTGACTTTC
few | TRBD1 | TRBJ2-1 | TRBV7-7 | CASSKTGTGDNEQFF | TGTGCCAGCAGTAAAACCGGGACAGGGGACAATGAGCAGTTCTTC
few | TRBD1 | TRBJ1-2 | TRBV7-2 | CASSPQTGDGYTF | TGTGCCAGCAGCCCCCAGACAGGGGATGGCTACACCTTC
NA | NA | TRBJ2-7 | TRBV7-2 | CASSLTGFPYEQYF | TGTGCCAGCAGCTTGACGGGTTTTCCTTACGAGCAGTACTTC
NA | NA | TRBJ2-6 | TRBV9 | CASSSTGASGANVLTF | TGTGCCAGCAGCTCCACTGGGGCCTCTGGGGCCAACGTCCTGACTTTC
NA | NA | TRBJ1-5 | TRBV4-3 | CASSQEVSSNQPQHF | TGCGCCAGCAGCCAAGAAGTCAGTAGCAATCAGCCCCAGCATTTT
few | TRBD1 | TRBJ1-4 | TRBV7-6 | CASSNRGQGRSEKLFF | TGTGCCAGCAGCAACCGCGGACAGGGAAGGAGTGAAAAACTGTTTTTT